This T cell receptor beta chain was identified during a study of identical twins (dated by TCRdb to about 2016). About the investigation overall: To test whether fetal clonotypes persist, this study deep-sequenced TCR alpha and beta repertoires from monozygotic twins, from unrelated adults of various ages, and from cord blood. To rule out contamination, replicate twin experiments were performed at different times with different library preparation protocols.

Overall study results and their limits: Compared with coincidental sharing between unrelated individuals, out-of-frame TCR alpha sequences shared between twins showed an excess of sequences with low generation probability. In monozygotic twins, out-of-frame TCR alpha sharing was systematically underestimated by recombination models, although the models agreed with sharing between unrelated individuals. Conclusions relied on cross-sectional statistical analysis, since the same donors could not be followed over many years. In beta out-of-frame sequences, excess twin sharing was weaker, because having fewer shared sequences lowered the signal-to-noise ratio. Fewer insertions were carried by abundant cord blood beta clonotypes, a similar but weaker trend appeared in young adult naive repertoires, and no such trend appeared in memory repertoires. Zero-insertion analyses could be partly confounded by invariant T cells such as MAIT and iNKT, although diverse VJ usage argued against such confounding for most clonotypes.

Every donor was a healthy Caucasian. Three pairs of female monozygotic twins, all aged about 18 to 30 years, made up the twin cohort. Peripheral blood mononuclear cells were the source from which RNA for the TCR libraries was isolated. Libraries were built with 5' RACE. Reads for this sample came from an Illumina HiSeq 2000. A universal primer binding site was added through template switching, and the final cDNA carried a unique molecular identifier so that TCR cDNA molecules could be counted accurately. Specific primers in the conserved constant-segment region were used to synthesize first-strand cDNA for TCR alpha and beta chains. Each cDNA library was double barcoded, with a SMART-Mk sample barcode plus Illumina barcodes, to control for contamination. TruSeq adapter sequences along with Illumina sample barcodes were introduced in two successive PCR steps. The TCR alpha and beta cDNA libraries were sequenced on the Illumina HiSeq platform using custom primers. From the authors' description of their analysis: Raw reads were processed with MiGEC to extract unique molecular identifiers, and MiXCR was used to determine CDR3 positions. Recombination models were inferred per individual with the repgenHMM and IGoR tools using an EM algorithm. Shared clonotype analysis was performed with the tcR package in R, normalizing sharing by the product of cloneset sizes. To study raw recombination free of thymic and clonal selection effects, out-of-frame nonproductive sequences were analyzed. The public reads were quality trimmed at Q25 with fastp and then assembled into clones with MiXCR by TCRdb, keeping productive beta chains. Merged by CDR3 protein, the rows form single entries marked with the most common genes and DNA. TCRdb's processing, not the authors', yielded these V and J calls. The sample table holds about 660,000 distinct CDR3 sequences, of which 8.5% to 9% were seen once. The top ten hold 0.8% to 1% of the sample.

The CDR3 starts with the cysteine, ends with the phenylalanine, and has 12 residues. Only the CDR3 part of the read is kept: 36 bases, read in frame from the first base. Sequences MDHEN (CDR1) and SYDVKM (CDR2) are obtained from the germline V gene. V is pared back by 7 bases and J by 8 bases, with 13 bases lying between the germline termini. About this clonotype: Its recognized antigen is unknown. Base qualities are not recorded, but no much larger clone differs from it by a single base.

This sample also belongs to another study, concerning yellow fever vaccine responses in identical twins. Per the second study: The T cell response to vaccination in identical twins was reported by the authors to appear partly convergent and partly personalized. The study precisely tracked vaccine-responding T cell clones in identical twins.

Material: PBMCs. The receptor's source is a woman in her late teens or twenties in good health. This chain joins TRBV28 to TRBJ2-3; a weak D assignment points to TRBD1 (6 bases agree). CDR3 protein: CASTTGLGTQYF. The nucleotides are TGTGCCAGCACCACAGGGTTGGGTACGCAGTATTTT.